This T cell receptor (beta chain) was recovered during a study of post-analysis software for immune sequencing data. For the study at large: Disease trajectories encompassed relapsing-remitting, secondary progressive and progressive-relapsing multiple sclerosis. Study-wide results and limits: With F measure, samples from one preparation batch clustered together strongly. Controls showed significantly higher normalized Chao1 diversity than did multiple sclerosis patients. Roughly 5 TRBV segments, TRBV5-6, TRBV5-1 and TRBV20-1 among them, were found more frequent in patients than controls.

The CDR3 consists of 15 residues. V shed 5 bases and J 4 bases; nucleotides not matched to a gene: 10. Germline V gene data show CDR1 as SGHVS and CDR2 as FNYEAQ. Tagging with unique molecular identifiers was a feature of the TCR beta cDNA libraries. There were 1 to 10 million T cells, and 450,000 to 550,000 cDNA molecules came from them. Via MiXCR, TCRdb re-called the PCR reads, giving one row per CDR3 protein. The table records 750,000 to 900,000 distinct CDR3 sequences, around 46% of them present only once. A note on this clonotype: Antigen specificity is unknown.

This sequence was found in a girl aged 10 to 17 with multiple sclerosis. The chain is built from TRBV7-6 and TRBJ1-1; TRBD1 matches 7 bases. Sequencing was carried out using blood. Here the CDR3 reads CASSPLWTGGTEAFF. The CDR3 DNA reads TGTGCCAGCAGCCCCCTTTGGACAGGCGGCACTGAAGCTTTCTTT.